This entry lists 8 T cell receptor beta chains sequenced from one sample in a study of shared clonotypes between healthy human individuals. Some clones are missing from TCRdb's copy, which holds only in-frame ones; the method was immunoSEQ multiplex PCR. Of roughly 2.5 million clones listed, around 90% are singletons. Sequenced: naive CD4+ T cells sorted from blood. Documented subset: CD45RA+ positively selected. These receptors all stem from a young man in good health.

The V call is TRBV18, the J call TRBJ1-3; no reliable D call. V lost 4 bases to trimming and J lost 2 bases, with 15 bases between them. Per the germline V gene, CDR1 is KGHSH and CDR2 is LQKENI. CDR3 length: 16 residues. CDR3 nucleotide sequence: TGTGCCAGCTCACTCGAAACGGGAAAAACTGGAAACACCATATATTTT. Translating it yields CASSLETGKTGNTIYF.

This chain links TRBV10-2 with TRBJ2-1; 14 bases are a match to TRBD2. The trim removed 7 bases at V and 7 bases at J, leaving 6 bases unmatched. The germline V gene encodes CDR1 WSHSY and CDR2 SAAADI. There are 15 residues in the CDR3. The DNA of the CDR3 is TGCGCCAGCACCAGACTAGCGGGAGGGGATAATGAGCAGTTCTTC. It translates to CASTRLAGGDNEQFF.

This clone was seen only once. The rearrangement links TRBV9 to TRBJ1-2; 7 nucleotides agree with TRBD1. In germline, CDR1 is SGDLS, CDR2 YYNGEE. This CDR3 is built from 15 residues. The junction had 9 bases not matched to a gene; V was cut back by 3 bases and J by 4 bases. CDR3 sequence: CASSADPQGPYGYTF. The CDR3 DNA reads TGTGCCAGCAGCGCCGACCCACAGGGGCCCTATGGCTACACCTTC.

The rearrangement uses TRBV10-1 and TRBJ2-3; 7 bases map to TRBD1. Germline V gives CDR1 WNHNN, CDR2 SYGVQD (reference sequence). Losses at the gene ends were 6 bases for V and 1 base for J; bases not matched to a gene: 7. The CDR3 totals 15 residues. The CDR3 coding sequence is TGCGCCAGCAGCCAGACAGGGTTGGGCACAGATACGCAGTATTTT. This sequence encodes CASSQTGLGTDTQYF.

The chain uses TRBV5-1 and TRBJ2-5; possibly TRBD2 for D (5 bases). Germline V CDR1 and CDR2: SGHRS, YFSETQ. The CDR3 runs 14 residues. Trimming took off 3 bases at V and 4 bases at J, with 13 bases between the two ends. In DNA, the CDR3 is TGCGCCAGCAGCTCCCCCGGGGTGGTAGAGACCCAGTACTTC. Its translation is CASSSPGVVETQYF. Looking up the rest from reference TRBV5-1 and TRBJ2-5 gives the full variable domain: KAGVTQTPRYLIKTRGQQVTLSCSPISGHRSVSWYQQTPGQGLQFLFEYFSETQRNKGNFPGRFSGRQFSNSRSEMNVSTLELGDSALYLCASSSPGVVETQYFGPGTRLLVL.

The chain carries TRBV12-5 and TRBJ2-1; the D gene is possibly TRBD2 (5 bases). There are 13 residues in the CDR3. With 1 base removed from V and 7 bases from J, the gap between germline ends came to 8 bases. Germline lookup yields CDR1 LGHNT and CDR2 FRNRAP. CDR3 nucleotide sequence: TGTGCTAGTGGTTTGGAGCGGAGGAATGAGCAGTTCTTC. Amino acid sequence: CASGLERRNEQFF. The full variable domain, its missing parts supplied by reference TRBV12-5 and TRBJ2-1, is DARVTQTPRHKVTEMGQEVTMRCQPILGHNTVFWYRQTMMQGLELLAYFRNRAPLDDSGMPKDRFSAEMPDATLATLKIQPSEPRDSAVYFCASGLERRNEQFFGPGTRLTVL.

This chain connects TRBV5-1 to TRBJ2-7; TRBD1 matches 10 bases. Losses at the gene ends were 4 bases for V and 7 bases for J; bases not matched to a gene: 8. The CDR3 contains 14 residues. Germline loops: CDR1 SGHRS, CDR2 YFSETQ. The CDR3: CASSQRQGASEQYF. CDR3 nucleotide sequence: TGCGCCAGCAGCCAGAGACAGGGGGCGAGTGAGCAGTACTTC.

Turning to this clone: Other DNA sequences in the same sample also yield this CDR3. The J gene is TRBJ2-1, the V gene TRBV2; the D is unclear. Trimming pared 8 bases from V and 4 bases from J, leaving 6 bases between. Germline-derived CDR1 and CDR2 are SNHLY and FYNNEI. This CDR3 has 11 amino acids. The CDR3 sequence: CASGTYNEQFF. Written as DNA, the CDR3 is TGTGCCAGCGGAACTTACAATGAGCAGTTCTTC.